This is a list of T cell receptor beta chains from one sample in a study of T cells in Graves' hyperthyroidism and ophthalmopathy. TCRdb reprocessed the multiplex PCR reads via MiXCR and lists one record per CDR3 protein. The sample records around 620,000 distinct CDR3 sequences, roughly 16% being singletons. The sample taken for sequencing was blood. The receptors originated from a woman under 40 with Graves' hyperthyroidism. The CDR3 runs from the conserved cysteine through the conserved F or W.

j_call v_call cdr3_aa
TRBJ2-1 TRBV28 CASSRGLAGENEQFF
TRBJ1-5 TRBV20-1 CSARGPINQPQHF
TRBJ1-2 TRBV5-6 CASTWGGEHYGYTF
TRBJ2-3 TRBV11-2 CASSFIKGESTDTQYF
TRBJ2-4 TRBV9 CASSVGVSLAKNIQYF
TRBJ1-1 TRBV7-2 CASSRIPVPLGNSEAFF
TRBJ1-4 TRBV25-1 CASSSGTGAEKLFF
TRBJ2-2 TRBV6-2/TRBV6-3 CASSLGLHTGELFF
TRBJ2-7 TRBV12-3/TRBV12-4 CASSRGQGVSYEQYF
TRBJ2-1 TRBV20-1 CSAPTSGRWRDEQFF
TRBJ1-2 TRBV20-1 CSASGDYGYTF
TRBJ1-5 TRBV24-1 CATRDRTRDYSNQPQHF
TRBJ1-3 TRBV14 CASSQDSWSGNTIYF
TRBJ2-7 TRBV10-3 CAISGSRSYEQYF
TRBJ2-7 TRBV5-1 CASSLAGAGQYF
TRBJ2-5 TRBV13 CASSLGGAEETQYF
TRBJ2-7 TRBV18 CASSPAGGSEQYF
TRBJ2-7 TRBV15 CATSRGTSSYEQYF
TRBJ1-1 TRBV30 CAWSGHRRANTEAFF
TRBJ2-7 TRBV20-1 CSASTGPFTYEQYF
TRBJ2-7 TRBV10-3 CAISGDTTDPYEQYF
TRBJ2-2 TRBV28 CASSPRDYTGELFF
TRBJ1-2 TRBV28 CASSLLRANYGYTF
TRBJ2-3 TRBV13 CASSFDGTGKTDTQYF
TRBJ2-1 TRBV7-3 CASSPTGTSVLNEQFF
TRBJ2-7 TRBV29-1 CSVVHLSGSFTYEQYF
TRBJ1-2 TRBV9 CASSVGSEGQGNYGYTF
TRBJ2-1 TRBV6-2/TRBV6-3 CASSYSSLAGYNEQFF
TRBJ2-1 TRBV7-9 CASSPTARYEQFF
TRBJ1-6 TRBV11-3 CASSPRSSNSPLHF
TRBJ2-1 TRBV2 CASSEIYLSAGGDYEQFF
TRBJ2-7 TRBV7-9 CASNSPGAYEQYF
TRBJ1-1 TRBV30 CAWSLGSVVAFF
TRBJ2-7 TRBV5-1 CASSYPTYEQYF
TRBJ2-6 TRBV13 CASSRGPLSGANVLTF
TRBJ1-3 TRBV5-1 CASSPIGGKSGNTIYF
TRBJ1-1 TRBV5-1 CASSPGDPNTEAFF
TRBJ1-4 TRBV25-1 CASSEYRGATNEKLFF
TRBJ1-2 TRBV2 CASTQGGEYGYTF
TRBJ1-1 TRBV28 CASRAELGNTEAFF
TRBJ2-7 TRBV3-1 CASSQWETVYEQYF
TRBJ2-3 TRBV27 CASRQYNQWDTQYF
TRBJ2-7 TRBV28 CASSQTSGRDEQYF